The next 5 T cell receptor beta chains were all read from a single sample in a study of shared clonotypes between healthy human individuals (dated by TCRdb to the early 2020s). Libraries were built with the immunoSEQ multiplex PCR assay. TCRdb retrieved this table from immuneACCESS and kept in-frame rearrangements only. Not all clones are present; in checked studies, unresolved V genes account for under half, and no reason is known for the remainder. The sample yields about 1 million clones; roughly 75% were counted once. The biggest ten clones account for approximately 1.5% of the sample. The sample comprised memory CD4+ T cells sorted from blood. Read against the paper, the sample's cell subset or site label means: CD45RA-negative fraction. These receptors came from a young man in good health.

The chain couples TRBV5-6 to TRBJ2-1; 11 bases fit TRBD2. Looked up from germline, CDR1 is SGHDT and CDR2 is YYEEEE. The CDR3 spans 16 residues. V lost 0 bases and J lost 3; bases outside the gene matches: 2. CDR3 nucleotides: TGTGCCAGCAGCTTGGTAACTAGCGGGAGCTACAATGAGCAGTTCTTC. Translation: CASSLVTSGSYNEQFF.

The rearrangement uses TRBV6-1 and TRBJ1-1; no clear D. The germline CDR1 and CDR2 sequences are MNHNS and SASEGT. The CDR3 has 14 residues. V lost 10 bases and J lost 0, with 15 bases in between. The CDR3 is CATRTFRVNTEAFF. The CDR3 coding sequence is TGTGCCACCCGAACCTTCCGGGTGAACACTGAAGCTTTCTTT.

V usage is TRBV5-1 and J usage is TRBJ2-7; the match to TRBD1 covers 12 bases. This CDR3 spans 18 amino acids. Per germline, CDR1 SGHRS and CDR2 YFSETQ. V was pared by 3 bases and J by 4 bases, with 14 bases of the junction left unmatched. Here the CDR3 reads CASSSFGTGGASMYEQYF. CDR3 nucleotide sequence: TGCGCCAGCAGCTCCTTCGGGACAGGGGGCGCCTCGATGTACGAGCAGTACTTC.

This clone has a single count. A read error may account for a junction end that differs from germline. V gene TRBV7-9 combines with J gene TRBJ2-2; D tentatively reads TRBD1 or TRBD2 (5 bases each). Germline CDR1 SEHNR, CDR2 FQNEAQ (reference sequence). This CDR3 is 15 amino acids long. In nucleotides, the CDR3 is TGTGCCAGCAGCCAGACCGGGACGAACACCGAGGAGCTGTTTTTT. Encoded protein: CASSQTGTNTEELFF.

The genes are TRBV5-1 and TRBJ1-4, with 8 bases lining up with TRBD1. CDR1 and CDR2 (germline): SGHRS, YFSETQ. The CDR3 has 14 residues. Trimming cost V 4 bases and J 5 bases; bases outside gene matches: 4. CDR3 loop: CASSVGQVNEKLFF. CDR3 in DNA: TGCGCCAGCAGCGTGGGACAGGTGAATGAAAAACTGTTTTTT.